This entry lists 17 T cell receptor beta chains sequenced from one sample in a study of post-analysis software for immune sequencing data. Unique molecular identifiers were carried by the TCR beta cDNA libraries. Each CDR3 protein is one row after TCRdb ran MiXCR on the PCR reads. The sample shows fewer than 850,000 distinct CDR3 sequences, around 27% of them seen only once. Their target antigens are unknown. Regarding the study as a whole: Elevated frequency relative to controls characterized roughly 5 TRBV segments in patients, TRBV5-6, TRBV5-1 and TRBV20-1 among them.

The specimen sequenced was blood. These receptors came from a girl between 10 and 17 years old with multiple sclerosis.

The chain employs TRBV4-3 and TRBJ2-5, with TRBD2 identical over 7 bases. After removal of 4 bases from V and 3 bases from J, the junction contained 14 bases not matched to a gene. Germline CDR1 and CDR2: LGHNA and YSLEER. The CDR3 length is 17 residues. The DNA of the CDR3 is TGCGCCAGCAGCCCCGACCCCGCGGGAGCAATGAAAGAGACCCAGTACTTC. It specifies CASSPDPAGAMKETQYF.

This clonotype was counted between two and nine times. The rearrangement joins TRBV12-3 or TRBV12-4 to TRBJ1-2; TRBD1 matches at 8 bases. The CDR3 consists of 19 residues. After removal of 0 bases from V and 0 bases from J, the junction contained 12 bases not matched to a gene. CDR3 protein: CASSLAKFSTTGANYGYTF. The CDR3 DNA is TGTGCCAGCAGTTTAGCCAAATTCTCTACGACAGGGGCTAACTATGGCTACACCTTC.

Only one count was recorded for this clonotype. This chain joins TRBV6-2 or TRBV6-3 and TRBJ1-6; TRBD1 aligns across 7 bases. In germline, CDR1 is MNHEY, CDR2 SVGEGT. The CDR3 spans 16 residues. V trimming: 9 bases; J trimming: 0 bases; junction bases outside the gene matches: 8. The CDR3 protein is CASQEDRSSYNSPLHF. The CDR3 DNA reads as TGTGCCAGTCAGGAGGACAGGAGCTCCTATAATTCACCCCTCCACTTT.

V is TRBV7-2 and J is TRBJ2-7, with D perhaps assigned TRBD1 or TRBD2 (5 bases each). The DNA end is more similar to TRBJ2-5, so the J call may be wrong. The CDR3 loop spans 16 amino acids. Germline CDR1 and CDR2: SGHTA and FQGNSA. This chain's CDR3 is CASSNYGAKFRETQYF. In DNA, the CDR3 is TGTGCCAGCAGCAACTACGGGGCCAAGTTTCGAGAGACCCAGTACTTC.

The chain uses TRBV20-1 and TRBJ1-2, with TRBD1 as a possible D gene (5 bases). Germline CDR1 reads DFQATT; CDR2 reads SNEGSKA (reference sequence). This CDR3 region has 12 residues. Trimming stripped 1 base from V and 12 bases from J, with 15 bases between. The CDR3 loop is CSARAPGGGNTF. The CDR3 DNA follows: TGCAGTGCTAGAGCCCCCGGGGGGGGAAACACCTTC.

The chain has TRBV24-1 and TRBJ1-5; D is perhaps TRBD1 (5 bases). Germline V lookup: CDR1 KGHDR, CDR2 SFDVKD. The CDR3 runs to 13 residues. V was pared by 8 bases and J by 7 bases, with 14 bases between. CDR3 amino acids: CATKRDEGQPQHF. In DNA, the CDR3 is TGTGCCACCAAGAGGGACGAAGGGCAGCCCCAGCATTTT.

This clonotype turned up a few times. The chain has TRBV20-1 and TRBJ2-4, with D uncertain. This CDR3 comprises 13 residues. The V end was cut by 3 bases, the J end by 4 bases, with 10 bases between. Germline values: CDR1 DFQATT, CDR2 SNEGSKA (reference sequence). This CDR3 reads CSASSGRKNIQYF. The CDR3 nucleotides read TGCAGTGCTAGTTCCGGACGGAAAAACATTCAGTACTTC.

The V gene is TRBV11-1, the J gene TRBJ2-1, with no clear D. Germline assignment: CDR1 SGHAT and CDR2 FQDESV (reference sequence). The V gene lost 5 bases and the J gene lost 8 bases, with 10 bases spanning the gap. The CDR3 totals 12 residues. CDR3 sequence: CASSPNWDEQFF. CDR3 sequence (DNA): TGTGCCAGCAGCCCAAATTGGGATGAGCAGTTCTTC. The complete variable domain, with remaining parts taken from reference TRBV11-1 and TRBJ2-1, reads EAEVAQSPRYKITEKSQAVAFWCDPISGHATLYWYRQILGQGPELLVQFQDESVVDDSQLPKDRFSAERLKGVDSTLKIQPAELGDSAMYLCASSPNWDEQFFGPGTRLTVL.

This clonotype was detected a few times. This chain connects TRBV2 to TRBJ1-2; TRBD1 agrees at 7 bases. V dropped 11 bases and J dropped 0; count of bases not matched to a gene: 3. The CDR3 sequence is 12 residues long. The germline gives CDR1 SNHLY, CDR2 FYNNEI. The CDR3 region has the DNA TGTGCCGCCGGGACAGCTAACTATGGCTACACCTTC. It is translated as CAAGTANYGYTF.

V usage is TRBV12-3 or TRBV12-4 and J usage is TRBJ2-1; D uncertain. Between the trimmed V and J ends, which lost 5 bases and 9 bases, there was a span of 14 bases. This CDR3 has 13 residues. CDR3 nucleotides: TGTGCCAGCAGTCCGACCTCATTTTCTGAGCAGTTCTTC. Amino acid sequence: CASSPTSFSEQFF.

This clonotype has a handful of counts. A junction end diverges from the germline sequence, so it may reflect a read error. The chain is built from TRBV7-7 and TRBJ2-3; TRBD2 matches 13 bases. The CDR3 runs to 15 residues. Germline V gives CDR1 SSHAT, CDR2 FNYEAQ (reference sequence). CDR3: CASSIGTSGIVTQYF. CDR3 DNA: TGTGCTAGCAGCATCGGGACTAGCGGGATAGTCACGCAGTATTTT. The full variable domain, with the rest looked up from reference TRBV7-7 and TRBJ2-3, is GAGVSQSPRYKVTKRGQDVTLRCDPISSHATLYWYQQALGQGPEFLTYFNYEAQPDKSGLPSDRFSAERPEGSISTLTIQRTEQRDSAMYRCASSIGTSGIVTQYFGPGTRLTVL.

In this sample, this clonotype turned up many times. This CDR3 reads CSAPTLGGVGEQFF. The CDR3 DNA sequence: TGCAGTGCGCCCACCCTTGGCGGTGTTGGTGAGCAGTTCTTC. The rearrangement uses TRBV20-1 and TRBJ2-1, with unresolved D. The V end was cut by 6 bases, the J end by 9 bases, with 21 bases between. The CDR3 is 14 amino acids. The V gene's germline CDR1 is DFQATT and CDR2 SNEGSKA (reference sequence).

The chain is built from TRBV29-1 and TRBJ1-5; D is ambiguous. The CDR3 has 12 residues. Germline lookup yields CDR1 SQVTM and CDR2 ANQGSEA. Trimming stripped 4 bases from V and 5 bases from J, with 9 bases between. CDR3 amino acids: CSVGGRDQPQHF. The CDR3 DNA reads as TGCAGCGTTGGAGGACGGGATCAGCCCCAGCATTTT. The full variable domain, its missing parts supplied by reference TRBV29-1 and TRBJ1-5, is SAVISQKPSRDICQRGTSLTIQCQVDSQVTMMFWYRQQPGQSLTLIATANQGSEATYESGFVIDKFPISRPNLTFSTLTVSNMSPEDSSIYLCSVGGRDQPQHFGDGTRLSIL.

In its sample, this clonotype was seen a few times. The junction does not match germline at one end; this may be a read error. The V gene is TRBV29-1, the J gene TRBJ2-5; 7 bases match TRBD2. This CDR3 has 15 amino acids. Germline loops: CDR1 SQVTM, CDR2 ANQGSEA. The CDR3 nucleotides are TGCAACGTTGAGACACGGGGGGTCCCCTCGGAGACCCAGTACTTC. Translated, it gives CNVETRGVPSETQYF.

The chain uses TRBV6-1 and TRBJ1-1; D is possibly TRBD1 (5 bases). The CDR3 runs to 12 residues. Germline lookup yields CDR1 MNHNS and CDR2 SASEGT. The V end was cut by 2 bases, the J end by 11 bases, with 12 bases between. CDR3 in DNA: TGTGCCAGCAGTGAACAAGGGACGTCGGCTTTCTTT. Residues: CASSEQGTSAFF.

The chain recombines TRBV20-1 with TRBJ2-7, with D unclear. The DNA end is more similar to TRBJ2-5, so the J call may be wrong. The CDR3 contains 11 residues. Looked up from germline, CDR1 is DFQATT and CDR2 is SNEGSKA (reference sequence). The CDR3 bases are TGCGGCGCCCGGCGGCGGGAGACCCAGTACTTC. Its translation: CGARRRETQYF.

The chain carries TRBV20-1 and TRBJ2-7; 9 bases agree with TRBD2. Germline CDR1 reads DFQATT; CDR2 reads SNEGSKA (reference sequence). Trimming at V came to 3 bases and at J to 6 bases, leaving 12 bases not matched to a gene. The CDR3 is made up of 15 amino acids. The DNA for the CDR3 is TGCAGTGCTAGGATCGCGGGGGGGCGGAGGAGCGAGCAGTACTTC. This translates into CSARIAGGRRSEQYF.